A selection of T cell receptor beta chains follows, all from one sample in a study of T cells in Graves' hyperthyroidism and ophthalmopathy. TCRdb analysed the multiplex PCR reads with MiXCR anew, one entry per CDR3 protein. The sample contains over 250,000 distinct CDR3 sequences, about an eighth of which appear only once. The specimen was blood. Receptors originate from a middle-aged woman with Graves' ophthalmopathy. CDR3s include the opening cysteine and the closing phenylalanine or tryptophan. The order of the fields is J gene, V gene, D gene, clone size, CDR3 protein, CDR3 DNA. The D gene is left open where the match is weak. The size entry is marked missing in some rows and otherwise reads once, few, many or a size class.

j_gene: TRBJ2-3
v_gene: TRBV20-1
d_gene: NA
abundance: many
CDR3aa: CSARTGTDTQYF
CDR3nt: TGCAGTGCCCGGACTGGCACAGATACGCAGTATTTT

j_gene: TRBJ2-7
v_gene: TRBV29-1
d_gene: NA
abundance: many
CDR3aa: CSARTGVREQYF
CDR3nt: TGCAGCGCTAGGACGGGGGTCCGCGAGCAGTACTTC

j_gene: TRBJ1-2
v_gene: TRBV19
d_gene: NA
abundance: few
CDR3aa: CASERAHGYTF
CDR3nt: TGTGCCAGTGAGAGGGCTCATGGCTACACCTTC

j_gene: TRBJ2-4
v_gene: TRBV10-1
d_gene: NA
abundance: NA
CDR3aa: CARIDRLAKNIQYF
CDR3nt: TGCGCCAGGATTGACAGACTAGCCAAAAACATTCAGTACTTC

j_gene: TRBJ1-1
v_gene: TRBV13
d_gene: TRBD1
abundance: NA
CDR3aa: CASSYGTVNTEASF
CDR3nt: TGTGCCAGCAGCTACGGGACAGTTAACACTGAAGCTTCCTTT

j_gene: TRBJ2-5
v_gene: TRBV7-9
d_gene: NA
abundance: many
CDR3aa: CASSFGSALVQETQYF
CDR3nt: TGTGCCAGCAGCTTCGGAAGCGCTCTAGTCCAAGAGACCCAGTACTTC

j_gene: TRBJ1-2
v_gene: TRBV24-1
d_gene: NA
abundance: NA
CDR3aa: CAASDSQGVYGYTF
CDR3nt: TGTGCCGCCAGTGATTCACAGGGAGTCTATGGCTACACCTTC

j_gene: TRBJ2-7
v_gene: TRBV6-2/TRBV6-3
d_gene: NA
abundance: NA
CDR3aa: CASSQVPLYEQYF
CDR3nt: TGTGCCAGCTCCCAAGTCCCCCTCTACGAGCAGTACTTC

j_gene: TRBJ2-7
v_gene: TRBV4-1
d_gene: NA
abundance: NA
CDR3aa: CASSQNSRGYEQYF
CDR3nt: TGCGCCAGCAGCCAGAACAGCAGGGGCTACGAGCAGTACTTC

j_gene: TRBJ2-1
v_gene: TRBV7-9
d_gene: TRBD2
abundance: few
CDR3aa: CASSPVRGRYNEQFF
CDR3nt: TGTGCCAGCAGCCCCGTTCGCGGGAGATACAATGAGCAGTTCTTC

j_gene: TRBJ2-1
v_gene: TRBV20-1
d_gene: NA
abundance: many
CDR3aa: CSARDARGTPYNEQFF
CDR3nt: TGCAGTGCTAGAGATGCTCGCGGTACTCCCTACAATGAGCAGTTCTTC

j_gene: TRBJ1-5
v_gene: TRBV5-5
d_gene: NA
abundance: NA
CDR3aa: CASSLDGGLQPQHF
CDR3nt: TGTGCCAGCAGCTTGGATGGGGGGCTTCAGCCCCAGCATTTT

j_gene: TRBJ2-1
v_gene: TRBV15
d_gene: NA
abundance: many
CDR3aa: CATSRVGGEQFF
CDR3nt: TGTGCCACCAGCAGAGTAGGGGGTGAGCAGTTCTTC

j_gene: TRBJ2-4
v_gene: TRBV4-2
d_gene: NA
abundance: few
CDR3aa: CASSQDPRADSIQYF
CDR3nt: TGTGCCAGCAGCCAAGATCCCCGGGCGGATAGCATTCAGTACTTC

j_gene: TRBJ2-1
v_gene: TRBV12-5
d_gene: TRBD1
abundance: NA
CDR3aa: CASGWTGGINEQFF
CDR3nt: TGTGCTAGTGGCTGGACAGGGGGTATCAATGAGCAGTTCTTC

j_gene: TRBJ2-7
v_gene: TRBV7-2
d_gene: TRBD2
abundance: many
CDR3aa: CASSLALAGGLTYEQYF
CDR3nt: TGTGCCAGCAGCTTAGCCCTAGCGGGGGGCCTGACCTACGAGCAGTACTTC

j_gene: TRBJ2-2
v_gene: TRBV9
d_gene: NA
abundance: few
CDR3aa: CASSVGGPTGELFF
CDR3nt: TGTGCCAGCAGCGTAGGGGGCCCCACCGGGGAGCTGTTTTTT

j_gene: TRBJ2-7
v_gene: TRBV24-1
d_gene: NA
abundance: few
CDR3aa: CATSDPNTYEQYF
CDR3nt: TGTGCCACCAGTGACCCCAACACCTACGAGCAGTACTTC

j_gene: TRBJ2-3
v_gene: TRBV27
d_gene: TRBD2
abundance: NA
CDR3aa: CASSSRLAGGSDTQYF
CDR3nt: TGTGCCAGCAGTTCCAGACTAGCGGGAGGTTCAGATACGCAGTATTTT

j_gene: TRBJ2-7
v_gene: TRBV13
d_gene: NA
abundance: many
CDR3aa: CASSSDRSYEQYF
CDR3nt: TGTGCCAGCAGCTCAGACCGGAGCTACGAGCAGTACTTC

j_gene: TRBJ2-3
v_gene: TRBV11-2
d_gene: NA
abundance: many
CDR3aa: CATAPGLLSTDTQYF
CDR3nt: TGTGCCACCGCCCCCGGGCTCCTCAGCACAGATACGCAGTATTTT

j_gene: TRBJ1-2
v_gene: TRBV12-3/TRBV12-4
d_gene: NA
abundance: many
CDR3aa: CASRYGTKRGYTF
CDR3nt: TGTGCCAGCAGATATGGGACCAAGAGGGGCTACACCTTC

j_gene: TRBJ1-5
v_gene: TRBV6-1
d_gene: NA
abundance: many
CDR3aa: CASSEATANQPQHF
CDR3nt: TGTGCCAGCAGTGAAGCTACAGCCAATCAGCCCCAGCATTTT

j_gene: TRBJ2-2
v_gene: TRBV27
d_gene: NA
abundance: NA
CDR3aa: CASSLVLSGELFF
CDR3nt: TGTGCCAGCAGCCTGGTGCTATCCGGGGAGCTGTTTTTT

j_gene: TRBJ1-2
v_gene: TRBV6-1
d_gene: NA
abundance: many
CDR3aa: CASSPQGNGGYTF
CDR3nt: TGTGCCAGCAGTCCTCAGGGGAATGGTGGCTACACCTTC

j_gene: TRBJ1-5
v_gene: TRBV24-1
d_gene: TRBD1
abundance: many
CDR3aa: CATSDSTGVRNQPQHF
CDR3nt: TGTGCCACCAGTGATTCGACAGGGGTAAGAAATCAGCCCCAGCATTTT

j_gene: TRBJ2-5
v_gene: TRBV5-6
d_gene: NA
abundance: NA
CDR3aa: CASSFTIAEETQYF
CDR3nt: TGTGCCAGCAGCTTTACGATCGCGGAGGAGACCCAGTACTTC

j_gene: TRBJ2-6
v_gene: TRBV2
d_gene: NA
abundance: NA
CDR3aa: CAGSAKGSSGANVLTF
CDR3nt: TGTGCCGGCAGTGCGAAAGGGTCCTCTGGGGCCAACGTCCTGACTTTC

j_gene: TRBJ1-3
v_gene: TRBV6-2/TRBV6-3
d_gene: NA
abundance: NA
CDR3aa: CASSYANRAFAGNTIYF
CDR3nt: TGTGCCAGCAGTTATGCGAACAGGGCGTTTGCTGGAAACACCATATATTTT

j_gene: TRBJ1-4
v_gene: TRBV10-3
d_gene: NA
abundance: many
CDR3aa: CAISEGGNEKLFF
CDR3nt: TGTGCCATCAGTGAGGGGGGAAATGAAAAACTGTTTTTT

j_gene: TRBJ2-5
v_gene: TRBV18
d_gene: NA
abundance: few
CDR3aa: CASSPFSGNQETQYF
CDR3nt: TGTGCCAGCTCACCTTTTAGCGGAAATCAAGAGACCCAGTACTTC

j_gene: TRBJ2-1
v_gene: TRBV9
d_gene: NA
abundance: NA
CDR3aa: CASSVESVSYNEQFF
CDR3nt: TGTGCCAGCAGCGTGGAATCGGTCTCCTACAATGAGCAGTTCTTC

j_gene: TRBJ2-7
v_gene: TRBV6-2/TRBV6-3
d_gene: NA
abundance: few
CDR3aa: CASTGLWLSSYEQYF
CDR3nt: TGTGCCAGCACCGGACTGTGGTTGAGCTCCTACGAGCAGTACTTC

j_gene: TRBJ1-1
v_gene: TRBV3-1
d_gene: NA
abundance: NA
CDR3aa: CASSQWGVNTEAFF
CDR3nt: TGTGCCAGCAGCCAATGGGGTGTAAACACTGAAGCTTTCTTT

j_gene: TRBJ1-6
v_gene: TRBV10-2
d_gene: NA
abundance: many
CDR3aa: CASSETSGSPLHF
CDR3nt: TGCGCCAGCAGTGAGACGAGCGGTTCACCCCTCCACTTT

j_gene: TRBJ2-2
v_gene: TRBV28
d_gene: TRBD2
abundance: many
CDR3aa: CASRLAGGVAGELFF
CDR3nt: TGTGCCAGCAGACTAGCGGGAGGGGTGGCCGGGGAGCTGTTTTTT

j_gene: TRBJ2-7
v_gene: TRBV7-9
d_gene: NA
abundance: many
CDR3aa: CASSSARDLEGYEQYF
CDR3nt: TGTGCCAGCAGCTCTGCTCGGGACTTGGAAGGCTACGAGCAGTACTTC

j_gene: TRBJ1-6
v_gene: TRBV12-5
d_gene: TRBD1
abundance: many
CDR3aa: CASGLEGANNSPLHF
CDR3nt: TGTGCTAGTGGTTTGGAGGGGGCGAATAATTCACCCCTCCACTTT

j_gene: TRBJ2-1
v_gene: TRBV6-6
d_gene: NA
abundance: NA
CDR3aa: CASSYPGGWYGEQFF
CDR3nt: TGTGCCAGCAGTTACCCTGGGGGGTGGTACGGTGAGCAGTTCTTC

j_gene: TRBJ2-2
v_gene: TRBV11-2
d_gene: NA
abundance: few
CDR3aa: CASSLRGTPSNTGELFF
CDR3nt: TGTGCCAGCAGCTTACGAGGGACACCCTCGAACACCGGGGAGCTGTTTTTT

j_gene: TRBJ2-5
v_gene: TRBV7-8
d_gene: NA
abundance: few
CDR3aa: CASSLVGGQQETQYF
CDR3nt: TGTGCCAGCAGCTTAGTGGGGGGACAGCAAGAGACCCAGTACTTC

j_gene: TRBJ2-1
v_gene: TRBV12-3/TRBV12-4
d_gene: TRBD1
abundance: many
CDR3aa: CASKRTGLEDEQFF
CDR3nt: TGTGCCAGCAAGCGGACAGGGTTGGAAGATGAGCAGTTCTTC

j_gene: TRBJ1-6
v_gene: TRBV5-1
d_gene: NA
abundance: few
CDR3aa: CASALGGGNSPLHF
CDR3nt: TGCGCCAGCGCGCTAGGGGGAGGTAATTCACCCCTCCACTTT

j_gene: TRBJ2-1
v_gene: TRBV10-3
d_gene: TRBD1
abundance: many
CDR3aa: CAISDYGRGNSYNEQFF
CDR3nt: TGTGCCATCAGTGACTACGGCAGGGGGAACTCCTACAATGAGCAGTTCTTC

j_gene: TRBJ2-2
v_gene: TRBV20-1
d_gene: NA
abundance: few
CDR3aa: CSAELGGGELFF
CDR3nt: TGCAGTGCTGAGCTGGGTGGCGGGGAGCTGTTTTTT

j_gene: TRBJ1-1
v_gene: TRBV11-2
d_gene: TRBD1
abundance: many
CDR3aa: CASSLVAGGLNTEAFF
CDR3nt: TGTGCCAGCAGCTTAGTTGCAGGGGGCTTGAACACTGAAGCTTTCTTT

j_gene: TRBJ1-1
v_gene: TRBV19
d_gene: TRBD1
abundance: NA
CDR3aa: CASSIGDRDDTEAFF
CDR3nt: TGTGCCAGTAGTATAGGAGACAGGGACGACACTGAAGCTTTCTTT

j_gene: TRBJ2-3
v_gene: TRBV20-1
d_gene: NA
abundance: NA
CDR3aa: CSARRRLGADTQYF
CDR3nt: TGCAGTGCTAGACGTCGTCTAGGCGCAGATACGCAGTATTTT

j_gene: TRBJ2-1
v_gene: TRBV20-1
d_gene: NA
abundance: NA
CDR3aa: CSARSGTAYNEQFF
CDR3nt: TGCAGTGCTAGGTCTGGGACGGCCTACAATGAGCAGTTCTTC

j_gene: TRBJ2-1
v_gene: TRBV29-1
d_gene: NA
abundance: NA
CDR3aa: CSVGGANNEQFF
CDR3nt: TGCAGCGTTGGGGGGGCGAACAATGAGCAGTTCTTC